This entry describes one T cell receptor (beta chain). The germline gives CDR1 LNHDA, CDR2 SQIVND (reference sequence). The CDR3 runs 15 residues. V lost 5 bases to trimming and J lost 5 bases; unmatched junction nucleotides: 9. This specimen belongs to a study of blood T cell repertoires in COVID-19. About the research overall: Italy, Spain and the United States were the sources of the convalescent and acute COVID-19 samples.

The repertoire was sequenced with immunoSEQ multiplex PCR; TCRdb's copy has only in-frame clones and lacks some. The data hold 300,000 to 350,000 clones, with 90% to 95% observed a single time. Cohorts were assigned according to the clinical history that participants reported. The receptor was derived from a woman in her 30s who had been exposed to COVID-19. The chain employs TRBV19 and TRBJ1-2; TRBD1 matches at 9 bases. Input material: PBMCs or T cells enriched from blood (not recorded which). The CDR3 DNA sequence: TGTGCCAGTAGTCCGACAGGGGGTCGGGGATATGGCTACACCTTC. Its protein is CASSPTGGRGYGYTF.